This entry features one T cell receptor (beta chain) sequence. Its antigen is undetermined. This record belongs to a study of T cell responses to AZD1222 COVID-19 vaccine. General study results and limits: Vaccine-associated CD4 TCRs spanned spike, dominant at 160-218 and 743-854. The donors showed a predominance of white British ancestry and of females, with possible underestimation of clonal diversity.

Clones were read by immunoSEQ multiplex PCR, and TCRdb kept only the in-frame ones, dropping some. Of 100,000 to 130,000 clones detected, about 90% appear once; the ten largest clones hold roughly a fifth. Germline CDR1 and CDR2: MNHEY and SVGAGI. V lost 5 bases, J lost 8 bases, and 7 bases lay in between. This CDR3 spans 11 amino acids. Here the sequenced sample was peripheral blood, taken on day 0 of AZD1222 vaccination. The chain carries TRBV6-5 and TRBJ2-1; D remains unclear. The receptor was isolated from an adult in good health. The CDR3 DNA is TGTGCCAGCAGTCTTAGTGATGAGCAGTTCTTC. Its protein is CASSLSDEQFF.